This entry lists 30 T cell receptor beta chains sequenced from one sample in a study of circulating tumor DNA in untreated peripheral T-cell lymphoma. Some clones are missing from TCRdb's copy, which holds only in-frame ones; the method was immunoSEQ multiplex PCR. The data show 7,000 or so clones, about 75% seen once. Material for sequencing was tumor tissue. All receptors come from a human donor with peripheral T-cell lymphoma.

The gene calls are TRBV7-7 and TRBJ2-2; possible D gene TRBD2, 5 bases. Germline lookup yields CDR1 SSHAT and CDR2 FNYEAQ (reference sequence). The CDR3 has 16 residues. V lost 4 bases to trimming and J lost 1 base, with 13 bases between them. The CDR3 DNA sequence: TGTGCCAGCAGCTCCCGTCGGAGCGGGAACACCGGGGAGCTGTTTTTT. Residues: CASSSRRSGNTGELFF.

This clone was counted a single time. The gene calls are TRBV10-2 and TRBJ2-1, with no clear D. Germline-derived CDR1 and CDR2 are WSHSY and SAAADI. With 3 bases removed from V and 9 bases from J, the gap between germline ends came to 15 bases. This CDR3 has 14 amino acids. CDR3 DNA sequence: TGCGCCAGCAGTGACGGCGGTGCTCACGTTGAGCAGTTCTTC. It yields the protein CASSDGGAHVEQFF.

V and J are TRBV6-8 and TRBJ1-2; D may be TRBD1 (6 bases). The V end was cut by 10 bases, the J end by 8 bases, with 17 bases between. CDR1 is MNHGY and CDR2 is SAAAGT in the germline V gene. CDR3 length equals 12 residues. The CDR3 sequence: CATRWGGLGYTF. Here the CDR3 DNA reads TGTGCCACCCGGTGGGGGGGCTTAGGCTACACCTTC.

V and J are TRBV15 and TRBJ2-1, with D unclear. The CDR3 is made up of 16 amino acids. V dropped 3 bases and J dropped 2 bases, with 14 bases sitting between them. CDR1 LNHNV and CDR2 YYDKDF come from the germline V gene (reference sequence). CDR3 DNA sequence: TGTGCCACCAGCAGGGGCGCGGATGGTACCTACAATGAGCAGTTCTTC. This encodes CATSRGADGTYNEQFF.

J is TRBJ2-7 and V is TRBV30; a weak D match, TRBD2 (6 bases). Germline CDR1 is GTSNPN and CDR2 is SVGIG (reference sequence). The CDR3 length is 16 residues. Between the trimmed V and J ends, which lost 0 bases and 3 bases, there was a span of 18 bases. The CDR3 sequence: CAWSVGGAGTYYEQYF. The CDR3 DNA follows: TGTGCCTGGAGTGTCGGCGGGGCGGGAACCTACTACGAGCAGTACTTC.

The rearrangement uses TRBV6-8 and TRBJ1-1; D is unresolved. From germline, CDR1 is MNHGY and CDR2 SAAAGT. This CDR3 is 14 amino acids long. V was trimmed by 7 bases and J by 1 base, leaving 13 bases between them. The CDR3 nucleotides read TGTGCCAGCAATGGTGACATCGGGAACACTGAAGCTTTCTTT. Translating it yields CASNGDIGNTEAFF.

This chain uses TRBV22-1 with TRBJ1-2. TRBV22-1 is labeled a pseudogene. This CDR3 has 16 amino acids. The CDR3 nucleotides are TGTGCCAGCAGTTTATTGGGATCCCGGGCTAACTATGGCTACACCTTC. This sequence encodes CASSLLGSRANYGYTF.

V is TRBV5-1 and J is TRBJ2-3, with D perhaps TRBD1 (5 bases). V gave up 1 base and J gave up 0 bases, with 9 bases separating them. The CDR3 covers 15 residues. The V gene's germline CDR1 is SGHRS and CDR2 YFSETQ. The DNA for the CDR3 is TGCGCCAGCAGCTTGCGTCAGGGCAGCACAGATACGCAGTATTTT. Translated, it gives CASSLRQGSTDTQYF.

The CDR3 region has the DNA TGTGCCAGCAGTTTATATAGCACAGATACGCAGTATTTT. It specifies CASSLYSTDTQYF. The gene calls are TRBV28 and TRBJ2-3; unclear D gene. This CDR3 is built from 13 residues. Per the germline V gene, CDR1 is MDHEN and CDR2 is SYDVKM. V dropped 1 base and J dropped 0 bases, with 2 bases sitting between them.

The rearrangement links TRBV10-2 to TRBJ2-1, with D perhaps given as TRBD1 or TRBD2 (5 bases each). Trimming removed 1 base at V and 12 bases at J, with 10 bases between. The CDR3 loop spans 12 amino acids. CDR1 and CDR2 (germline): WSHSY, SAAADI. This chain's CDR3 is CASSELGAGQFF. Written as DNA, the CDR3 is TGCGCCAGCAGTGAGTTAGGGGCGGGGCAGTTCTTC.

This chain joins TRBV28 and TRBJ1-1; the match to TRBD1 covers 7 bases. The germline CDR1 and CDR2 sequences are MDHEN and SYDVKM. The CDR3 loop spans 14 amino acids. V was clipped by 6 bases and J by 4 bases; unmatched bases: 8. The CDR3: CASRPTGLGTEAFF. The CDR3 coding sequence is TGTGCCAGCAGACCGACAGGGTTAGGCACTGAAGCTTTCTTT.

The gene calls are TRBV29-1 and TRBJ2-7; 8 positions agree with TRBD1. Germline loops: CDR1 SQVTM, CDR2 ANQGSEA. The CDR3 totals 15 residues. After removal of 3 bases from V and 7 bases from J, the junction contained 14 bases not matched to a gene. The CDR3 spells CSVDTGQGAGGEQYF. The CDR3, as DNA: TGCAGCGTTGACACCGGGCAGGGGGCTGGTGGAGAGCAGTACTTC.

CDR3 loop: CASSLPYWEQYF. In DNA form, the CDR3 reads TGTGCCAGCAGTCTACCCTATTGGGAGCAGTACTTC. The rearrangement links TRBV28 to TRBJ2-7; no reliable D call. The ends were cut back, 5 bases at V and 7 bases at J, with 12 bases in the middle. Germline V lookup: CDR1 MDHEN, CDR2 SYDVKM. This CDR3 region has 12 residues.

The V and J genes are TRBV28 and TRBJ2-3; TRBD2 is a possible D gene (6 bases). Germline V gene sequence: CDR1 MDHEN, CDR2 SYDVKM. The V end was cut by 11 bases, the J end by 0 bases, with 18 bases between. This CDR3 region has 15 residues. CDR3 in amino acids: CASNAPGESTDTQYF. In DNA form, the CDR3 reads TGTGCCTCCAACGCCCCGGGAGAGAGCACAGATACGCAGTATTTT.

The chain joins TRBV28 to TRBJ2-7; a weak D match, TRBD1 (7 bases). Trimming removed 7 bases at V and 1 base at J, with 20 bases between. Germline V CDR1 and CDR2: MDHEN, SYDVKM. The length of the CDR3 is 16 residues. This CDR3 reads CASKLQGGGRSYEQYF. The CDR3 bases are TGTGCCAGCAAACTCCAGGGGGGAGGTCGATCCTACGAGCAGTACTTC.

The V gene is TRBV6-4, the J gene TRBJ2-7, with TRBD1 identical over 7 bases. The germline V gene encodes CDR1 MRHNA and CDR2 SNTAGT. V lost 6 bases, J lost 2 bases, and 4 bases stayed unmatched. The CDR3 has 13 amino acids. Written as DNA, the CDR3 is TGTGCCAGCAGCCGGGACAGAACCTACGAGCAGTACTTC. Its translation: CASSRDRTYEQYF.

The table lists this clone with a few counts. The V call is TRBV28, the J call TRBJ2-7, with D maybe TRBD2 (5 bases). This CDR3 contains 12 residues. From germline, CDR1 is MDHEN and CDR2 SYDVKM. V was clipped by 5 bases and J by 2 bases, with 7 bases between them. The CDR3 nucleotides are TGTGCCAGCAGTGAGGGCCCCTACGAGCAGTACTTC. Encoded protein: CASSEGPYEQYF.

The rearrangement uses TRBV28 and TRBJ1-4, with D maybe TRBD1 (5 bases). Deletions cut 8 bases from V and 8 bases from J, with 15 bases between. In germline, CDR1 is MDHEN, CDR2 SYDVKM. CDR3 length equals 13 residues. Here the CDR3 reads CASHSGLREKLFF. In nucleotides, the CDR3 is TGTGCCAGCCACTCAGGGCTACGGGAAAAACTGTTTTTT. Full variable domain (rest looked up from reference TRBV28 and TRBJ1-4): DVKVTQSSRYLVKRTGEKVFLECVQDMDHENMFWYRQDPGLGLRLIYFSYDVKMKEKGDIPEGYSVSREKKERFSLILESASTNQTSMYLCASHSGLREKLFFGSGTQLSVL.

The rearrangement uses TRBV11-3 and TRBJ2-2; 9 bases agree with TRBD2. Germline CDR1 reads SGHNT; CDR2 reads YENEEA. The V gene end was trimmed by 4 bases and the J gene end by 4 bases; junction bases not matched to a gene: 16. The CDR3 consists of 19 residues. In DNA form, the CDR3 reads TGTGCCAGCAGCTCGCCTCTTGGGGGTAGCGGGAGCGTCACCGGGGAGCTGTTTTTT. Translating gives CASSSPLGGSGSVTGELFF. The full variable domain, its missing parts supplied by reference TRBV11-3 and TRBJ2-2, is EAGVVQSPRYKIIEKKQPVAFWCNPISGHNTLYWYLQNLGQGPELLIRYENEEAVDDSQLPKDRFSAERLKGVDSTLKIQPAELGDSAVYLCASSSPLGGSGSVTGELFFGEGSRLTVL.

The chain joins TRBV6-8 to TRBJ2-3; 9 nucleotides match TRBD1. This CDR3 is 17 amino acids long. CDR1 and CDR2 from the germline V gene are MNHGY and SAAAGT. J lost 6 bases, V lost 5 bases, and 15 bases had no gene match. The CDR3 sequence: CASSQPGTGWRLDTQYF. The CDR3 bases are TGTGCCAGCAGTCAACCTGGGACAGGGTGGCGATTGGATACGCAGTATTTT.

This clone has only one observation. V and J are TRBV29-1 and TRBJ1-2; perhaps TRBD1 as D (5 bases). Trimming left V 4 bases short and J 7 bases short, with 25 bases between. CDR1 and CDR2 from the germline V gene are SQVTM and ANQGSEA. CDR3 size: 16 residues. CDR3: CSVGLRTGHARGGYTF. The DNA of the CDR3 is TGCAGCGTTGGCCTACGTACCGGCCACGCGAGGGGTGGCTACACCTTC. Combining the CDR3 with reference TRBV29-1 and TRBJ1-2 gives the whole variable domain SAVISQKPSRDICQRGTSLTIQCQVDSQVTMMFWYRQQPGQSLTLIATANQGSEATYESGFVIDKFPISRPNLTFSTLTVSNMSPEDSSIYLCSVGLRTGHARGGYTFGSGTRLTVV.

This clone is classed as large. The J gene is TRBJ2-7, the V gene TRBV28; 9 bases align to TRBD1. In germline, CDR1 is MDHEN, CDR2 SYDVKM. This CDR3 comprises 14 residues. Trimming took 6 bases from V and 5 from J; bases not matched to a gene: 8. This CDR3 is CASSLPGTGNEQYF. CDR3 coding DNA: TGTGCCAGCAGCTTACCCGGGACAGGGAACGAGCAGTACTTC.

This chain's CDR3 is CASSLFGQGRYTEAFF. In DNA, the CDR3 is TGTGCCAGCAGTTTGTTCGGACAGGGTAGATATACTGAAGCTTTCTTT. The genes are TRBV28 and TRBJ1-1; 8 bases are shared with TRBD1. The germline CDR1 and CDR2 sequences are MDHEN and SYDVKM. The CDR3 totals 16 residues. With 3 bases clipped from V and 5 bases from J, the junction kept 11 bases outside the gene matches.

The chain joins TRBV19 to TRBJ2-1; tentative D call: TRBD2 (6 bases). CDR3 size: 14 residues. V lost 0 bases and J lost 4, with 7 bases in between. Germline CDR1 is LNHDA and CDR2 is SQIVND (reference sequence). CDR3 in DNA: TGTGCCAGTAGTATAGATCGGGGGTACAATGAGCAGTTCTTC. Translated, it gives CASSIDRGYNEQFF.

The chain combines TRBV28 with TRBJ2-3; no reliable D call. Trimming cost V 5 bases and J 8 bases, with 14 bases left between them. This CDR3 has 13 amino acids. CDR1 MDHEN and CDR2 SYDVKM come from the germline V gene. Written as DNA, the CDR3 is TGTGCCAGCAGTCCCAGACCCATGGGTACGCAGTATTTT. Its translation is CASSPRPMGTQYF.

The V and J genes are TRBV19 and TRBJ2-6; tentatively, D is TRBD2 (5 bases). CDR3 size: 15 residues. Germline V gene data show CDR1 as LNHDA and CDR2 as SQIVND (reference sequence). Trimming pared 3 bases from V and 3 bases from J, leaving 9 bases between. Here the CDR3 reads CASSMGAGGANVLTF. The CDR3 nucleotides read TGTGCCAGTAGTATGGGAGCCGGTGGGGCCAACGTCCTGACTTTC.

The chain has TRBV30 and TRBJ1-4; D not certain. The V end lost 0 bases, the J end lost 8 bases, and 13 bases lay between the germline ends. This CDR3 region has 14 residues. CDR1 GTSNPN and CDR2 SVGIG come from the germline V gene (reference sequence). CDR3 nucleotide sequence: TGTGCCTGGAGTGTCATCGGGTTGGACGAAAAACTGTTTTTT. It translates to CAWSVIGLDEKLFF.

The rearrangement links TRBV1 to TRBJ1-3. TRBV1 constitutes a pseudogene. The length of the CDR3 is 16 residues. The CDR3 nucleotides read TGCGCCAGCAGCCAAGTAGGAGGGCTGGACGGAAACACCATATATTTT. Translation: CASSQVGGLDGNTIYF.

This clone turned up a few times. The CDR3 region has the DNA TGTGCCTGGAGTGAGGGGGCGGGCACAGATACGCAGTATTTT. This sequence encodes CAWSEGAGTDTQYF. The V gene is TRBV30, the J gene TRBJ2-3; 7 nucleotides line up with TRBD1. This CDR3 has 14 residues. Trimming at V came to 1 base and at J to 1 base, leaving 2 bases not matched to a gene. The V gene's germline CDR1 is GTSNPN and CDR2 SVGIG (reference sequence).

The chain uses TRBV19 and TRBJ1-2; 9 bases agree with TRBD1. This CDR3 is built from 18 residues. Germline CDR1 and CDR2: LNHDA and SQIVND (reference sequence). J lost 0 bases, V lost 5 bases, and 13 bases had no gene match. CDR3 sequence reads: CASSSFAGQGDSNYGYTF. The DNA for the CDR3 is TGTGCCAGTAGTTCCTTCGCGGGACAGGGTGATTCTAACTATGGCTACACCTTC.